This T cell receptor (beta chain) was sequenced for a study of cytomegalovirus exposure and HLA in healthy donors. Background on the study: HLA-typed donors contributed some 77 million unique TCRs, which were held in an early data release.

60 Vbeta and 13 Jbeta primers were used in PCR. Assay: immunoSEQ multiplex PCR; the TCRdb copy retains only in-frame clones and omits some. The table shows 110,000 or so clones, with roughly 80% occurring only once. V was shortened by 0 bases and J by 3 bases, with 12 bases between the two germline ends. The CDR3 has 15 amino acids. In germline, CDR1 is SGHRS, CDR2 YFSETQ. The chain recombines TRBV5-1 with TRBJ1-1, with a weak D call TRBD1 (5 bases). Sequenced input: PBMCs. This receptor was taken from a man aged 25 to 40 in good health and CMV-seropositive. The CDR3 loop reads CASSLARPGDTEAFF. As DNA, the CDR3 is TGCGCCAGCAGCTTGGCCCGGCCGGGGGACACTGAAGCTTTCTTT.